This T cell receptor beta chain was identified during a study of T cell responses to AZD1222 COVID-19 vaccine. Profiling relied on immunoSEQ multiplex PCR, and the TCRdb table lists in-frame clones only, not all of them. The table has 100,000 to 150,000 clones, roughly nine tenths seen once. Notes on this clone: The antigen is unknown.

Germline trimming cut 0 bases from V and 8 bases from J; bases unmatched to any gene: 5. Germline lookup yields CDR1 SGHRS and CDR2 YFSETQ. The CDR3 spans 15 residues. Study-level points and caveats: At baseline, seropositivity was found in only a handful of AZD1222 recipients.

The sequenced sample was peripheral blood, obtained on day 0 of AZD1222 vaccination. This TCR came from an adult in good health. The V call is TRBV5-1, the J call TRBJ1-1; 12 nucleotides align to TRBD1. The CDR3 sequence: CASSLDGTGGREAFF. In DNA form, the CDR3 reads TGCGCCAGCAGCTTGGACGGGACAGGGGGCCGAGAAGCTTTCTTT.